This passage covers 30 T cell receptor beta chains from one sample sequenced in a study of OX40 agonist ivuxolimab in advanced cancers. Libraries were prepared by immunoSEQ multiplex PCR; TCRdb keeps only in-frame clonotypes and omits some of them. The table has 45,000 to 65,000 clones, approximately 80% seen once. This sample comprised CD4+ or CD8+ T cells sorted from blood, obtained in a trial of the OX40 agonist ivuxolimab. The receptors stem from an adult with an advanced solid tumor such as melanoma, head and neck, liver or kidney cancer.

In DNA, the CDR3 is TGTGCCAGCAGTTCCCCCCGGACCTGGACAGATACGCAGTATTTT. The encoded protein is CASSSPRTWTDTQYF. The chain uses TRBV27 and TRBJ2-3; no firm D call. This CDR3 has 15 residues. Trimming pared 4 bases from V and 3 bases from J, leaving 14 bases between. CDR1 MNHEY and CDR2 SMNVEV come from the germline V gene (reference sequence).

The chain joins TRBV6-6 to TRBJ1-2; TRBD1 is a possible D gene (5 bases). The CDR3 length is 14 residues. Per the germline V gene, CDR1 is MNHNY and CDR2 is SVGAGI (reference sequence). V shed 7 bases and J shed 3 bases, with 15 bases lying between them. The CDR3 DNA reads TGTGCCAGCATACCCTCGGGGGGACACTATGGCTACACCTTC. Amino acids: CASIPSGGHYGYTF.

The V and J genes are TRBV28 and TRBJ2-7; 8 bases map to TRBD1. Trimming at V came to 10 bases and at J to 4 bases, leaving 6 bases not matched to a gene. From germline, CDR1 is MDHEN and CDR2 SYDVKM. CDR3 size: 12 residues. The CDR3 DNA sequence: TGTGCCACTACGGACAGGGATTACGAGCAGTACTTC. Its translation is CATTDRDYEQYF.

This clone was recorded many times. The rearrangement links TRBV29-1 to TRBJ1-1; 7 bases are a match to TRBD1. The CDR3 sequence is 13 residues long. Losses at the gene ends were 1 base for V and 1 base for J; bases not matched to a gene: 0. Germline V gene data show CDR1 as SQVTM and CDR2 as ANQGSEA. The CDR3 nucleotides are TGCAGCGTTGAAGGACAGGGGAACACTGAAGCTTTCTTT. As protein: CSVEGQGNTEAFF.

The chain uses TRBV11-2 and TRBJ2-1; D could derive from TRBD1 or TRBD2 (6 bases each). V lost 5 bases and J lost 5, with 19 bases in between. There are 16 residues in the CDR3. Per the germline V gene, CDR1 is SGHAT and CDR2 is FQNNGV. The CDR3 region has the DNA TGTGCCAGCAGCCCGCGTCTTGGGGGGCGCAACAATGAGCAGTTCTTC. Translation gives CASSPRLGGRNNEQFF.

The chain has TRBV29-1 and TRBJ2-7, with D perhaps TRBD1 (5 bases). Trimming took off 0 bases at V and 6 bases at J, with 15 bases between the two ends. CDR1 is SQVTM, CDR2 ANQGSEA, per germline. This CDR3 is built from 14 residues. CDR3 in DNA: TGCAGCGTTGAAGATCAGGGCAGGGTCTCCGAGCAGTACTTC. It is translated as CSVEDQGRVSEQYF.

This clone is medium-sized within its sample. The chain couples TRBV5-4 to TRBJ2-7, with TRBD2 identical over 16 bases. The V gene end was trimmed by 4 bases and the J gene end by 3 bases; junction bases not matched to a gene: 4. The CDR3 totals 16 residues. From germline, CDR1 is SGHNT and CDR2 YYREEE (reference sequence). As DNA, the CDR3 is TGTGCCAGCAGCACGGGACTAGCGGGGGGGTTCTACGAGCAGTACTTC. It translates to CASSTGLAGGFYEQYF.

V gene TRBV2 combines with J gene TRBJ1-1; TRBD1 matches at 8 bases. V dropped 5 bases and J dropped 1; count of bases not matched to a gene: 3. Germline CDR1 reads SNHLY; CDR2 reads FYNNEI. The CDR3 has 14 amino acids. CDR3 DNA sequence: TGTGCCAGCAGTCTTGACAGGGGGAACACTGAAGCTTTCTTT. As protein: CASSLDRGNTEAFF. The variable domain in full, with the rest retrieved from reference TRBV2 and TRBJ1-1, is EPEVTQTPSHQVTQMGQEVILRCVPISNHLYFYWYRQILGQKVEFLVSFYNNEISEKSEIFDDQFSVERPDGSNFTLKIRSTKLEDSAMYFCASSLDRGNTEAFFGQGTRLTVV.

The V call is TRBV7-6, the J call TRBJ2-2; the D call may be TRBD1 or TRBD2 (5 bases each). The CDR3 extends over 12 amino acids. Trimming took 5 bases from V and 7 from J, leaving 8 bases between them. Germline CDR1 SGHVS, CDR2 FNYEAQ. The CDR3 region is CASSRDGGELFF. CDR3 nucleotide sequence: TGTGCCAGCAGCCGGGACGGCGGGGAGCTGTTTTTT.

The CDR3 region has the DNA TGTGCCAGCAGCTTAGGTTTGGGGACCTACGAGCAGTACTTC. Translation: CASSLGLGTYEQYF. This rearrangement joins TRBV7-9 to TRBJ2-7; D gene ambiguous. Germline CDR1 reads SEHNR; CDR2 reads FQNEAQ (reference sequence). The CDR3 has 14 residues. V dropped 1 base and J dropped 2 bases, with 9 bases sitting between them.

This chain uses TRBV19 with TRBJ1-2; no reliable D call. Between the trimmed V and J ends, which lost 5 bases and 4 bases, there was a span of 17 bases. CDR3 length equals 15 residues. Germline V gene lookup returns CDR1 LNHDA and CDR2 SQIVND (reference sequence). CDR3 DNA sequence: TGTGCCAGTAGTTCATCGGATCTCTTACTCTATGGCTACACCTTC. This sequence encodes CASSSSDLLLYGYTF.

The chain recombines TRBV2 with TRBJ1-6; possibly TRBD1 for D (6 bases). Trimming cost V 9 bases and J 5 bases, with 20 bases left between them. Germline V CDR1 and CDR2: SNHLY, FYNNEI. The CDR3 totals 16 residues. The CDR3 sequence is CARRVVGARDNSPLHF. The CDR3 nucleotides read TGTGCCAGGCGGGTAGTGGGGGCCCGGGATAATTCACCCCTCCACTTT.

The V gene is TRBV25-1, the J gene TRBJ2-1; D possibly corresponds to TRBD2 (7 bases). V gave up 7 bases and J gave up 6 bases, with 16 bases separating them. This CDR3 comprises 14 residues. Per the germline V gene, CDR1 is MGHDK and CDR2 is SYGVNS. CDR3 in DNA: TGTGCCAGCAAGGGGGAGGGGGGCTCCAATGAGCAGTTCTTC. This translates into CASKGEGGSNEQFF. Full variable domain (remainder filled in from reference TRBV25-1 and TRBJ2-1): EADIYQTPRYLVIGTGKKITLECSQTMGHDKMYWYQQDPGMELHLIHYSYGVNSTEKGDLSSESTVSRIRTEHFPLTLESARPSHTSQYLCASKGEGGSNEQFFGPGTRLTVL.

CDR3 protein: CASSWEHSTDTQYF. The DNA for the CDR3 is TGTGCCAGCAGTTGGGAACACAGCACAGATACGCAGTATTTT. This chain connects TRBV6-4 to TRBJ2-3; D call uncertain. CDR1 is MRHNA, CDR2 SNTAGT, per germline. V shed 5 bases and J shed 0 bases, with 9 bases lying between them. This CDR3 contains 14 residues.

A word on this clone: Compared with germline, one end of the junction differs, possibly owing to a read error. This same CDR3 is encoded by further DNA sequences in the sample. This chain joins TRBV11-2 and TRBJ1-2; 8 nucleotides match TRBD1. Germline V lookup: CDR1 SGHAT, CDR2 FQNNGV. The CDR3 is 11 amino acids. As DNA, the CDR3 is TGTGCTAGCAGCTCCAGGGGGCAAAGCACCTTC. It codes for CASSSRGQSTF.

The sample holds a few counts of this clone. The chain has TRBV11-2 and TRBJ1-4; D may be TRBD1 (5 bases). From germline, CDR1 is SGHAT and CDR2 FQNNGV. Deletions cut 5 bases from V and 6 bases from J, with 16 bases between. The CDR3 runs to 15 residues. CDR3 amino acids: CASSPSGRGYEKLFF. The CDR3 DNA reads TGTGCCAGCAGCCCGTCGGGACGGGGGTATGAAAAACTGTTTTTT.

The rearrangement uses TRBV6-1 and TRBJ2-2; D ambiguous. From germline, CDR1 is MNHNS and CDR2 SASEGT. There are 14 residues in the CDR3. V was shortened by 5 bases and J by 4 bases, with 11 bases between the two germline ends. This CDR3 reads CASSLRSGTGELFF. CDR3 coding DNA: TGTGCCAGCAGTTTGCGTAGTGGCACCGGGGAGCTGTTTTTT.

CDR3 sequence: CASSKGGTYEQYF. In DNA, the CDR3 is TGTGCCAGCAGCAAAGGGGGCACCTACGAGCAGTACTTC. V usage is TRBV21-1 and J usage is TRBJ2-7; the D call TRBD1 from the table was never checked on the DNA. TRBV21-1 is a listed pseudogene. There are 13 residues in the CDR3.

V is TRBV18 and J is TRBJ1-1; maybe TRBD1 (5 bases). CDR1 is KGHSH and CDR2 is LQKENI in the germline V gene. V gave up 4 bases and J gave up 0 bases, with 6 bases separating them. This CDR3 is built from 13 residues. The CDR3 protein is CASSQGLNTEAFF. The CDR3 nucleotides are TGTGCCAGCTCACAGGGGTTGAACACTGAAGCTTTCTTT.

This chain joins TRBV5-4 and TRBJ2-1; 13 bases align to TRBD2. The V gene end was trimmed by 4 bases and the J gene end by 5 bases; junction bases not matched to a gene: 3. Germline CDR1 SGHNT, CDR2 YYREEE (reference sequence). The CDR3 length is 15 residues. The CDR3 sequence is CASSQLAGGDNEQFF. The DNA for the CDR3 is TGTGCCAGCAGCCAACTAGCGGGGGGGGACAATGAGCAGTTCTTC.

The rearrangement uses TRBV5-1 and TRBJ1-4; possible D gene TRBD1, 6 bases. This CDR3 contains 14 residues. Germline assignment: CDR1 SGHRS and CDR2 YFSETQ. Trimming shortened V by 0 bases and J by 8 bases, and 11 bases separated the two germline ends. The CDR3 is CASSLARGREKLFF. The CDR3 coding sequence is TGCGCCAGCAGCTTGGCCAGGGGTCGGGAAAAACTGTTTTTT.

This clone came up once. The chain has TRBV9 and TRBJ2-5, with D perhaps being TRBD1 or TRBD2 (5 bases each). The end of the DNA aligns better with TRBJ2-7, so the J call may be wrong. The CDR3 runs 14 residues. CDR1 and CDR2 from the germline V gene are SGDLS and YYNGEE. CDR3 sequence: CASSGDRFSYEQYF. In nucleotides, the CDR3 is TGTGCCAGCAGTGGGGACCGTTTCTCCTACGAGCAGTACTTC.

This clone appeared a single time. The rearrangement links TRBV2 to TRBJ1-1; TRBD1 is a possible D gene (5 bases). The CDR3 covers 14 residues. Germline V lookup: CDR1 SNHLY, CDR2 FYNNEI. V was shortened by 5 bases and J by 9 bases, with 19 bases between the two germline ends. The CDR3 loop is CASSPTGLGSQAFF. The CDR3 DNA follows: TGTGCCAGCAGTCCCACGGGGCTCGGCTCCCAAGCTTTCTTT.

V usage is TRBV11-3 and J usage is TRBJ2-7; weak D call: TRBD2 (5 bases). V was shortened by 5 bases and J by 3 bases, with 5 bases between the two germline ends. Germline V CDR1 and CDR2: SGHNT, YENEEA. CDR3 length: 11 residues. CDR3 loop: CASSRGYEQYF. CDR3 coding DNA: TGTGCCAGCAGCCGGGGCTACGAGCAGTACTTC. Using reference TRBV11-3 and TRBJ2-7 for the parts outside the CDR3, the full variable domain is EAGVVQSPRYKIIEKKQPVAFWCNPISGHNTLYWYLQNLGQGPELLIRYENEEAVDDSQLPKDRFSAERLKGVDSTLKIQPAELGDSAVYLCASSRGYEQYFGPGTRLTVT.

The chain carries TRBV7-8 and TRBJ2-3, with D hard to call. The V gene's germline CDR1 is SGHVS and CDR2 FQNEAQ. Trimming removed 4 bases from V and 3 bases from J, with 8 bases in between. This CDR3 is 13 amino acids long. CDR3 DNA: TGTGCCAGCAGCTCCTCTATGACAGATACGCAGTATTTT. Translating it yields CASSSSMTDTQYF.

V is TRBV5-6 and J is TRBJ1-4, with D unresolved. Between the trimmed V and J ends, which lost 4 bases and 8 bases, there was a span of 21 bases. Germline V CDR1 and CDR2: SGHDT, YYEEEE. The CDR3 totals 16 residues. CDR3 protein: CASSPGVRTSGEKLFF. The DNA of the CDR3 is TGTGCCAGCAGCCCCGGAGTACGGACGAGCGGAGAAAAACTGTTTTTT.

The CDR3 coding sequence is TGTGCCAGCAGCTTTAGCTCCTATAATTCACCCCTCCACTTT. Its translation is CASSFSSYNSPLHF. The chain combines TRBV7-9 with TRBJ1-6; D gene ambiguous. V was shortened by 3 bases and J by 0 bases, with 3 bases between the two germline ends. CDR3 length equals 14 residues. Germline V gene data show CDR1 as SEHNR and CDR2 as FQNEAQ (reference sequence).

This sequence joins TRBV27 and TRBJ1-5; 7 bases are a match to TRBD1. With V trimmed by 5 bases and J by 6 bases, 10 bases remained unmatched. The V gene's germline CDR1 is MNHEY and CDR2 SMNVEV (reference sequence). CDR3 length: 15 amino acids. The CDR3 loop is CASSPRGRPLQPQHF. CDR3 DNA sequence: TGTGCCAGCAGTCCAAGGGGGCGGCCCCTTCAGCCCCAGCATTTT.

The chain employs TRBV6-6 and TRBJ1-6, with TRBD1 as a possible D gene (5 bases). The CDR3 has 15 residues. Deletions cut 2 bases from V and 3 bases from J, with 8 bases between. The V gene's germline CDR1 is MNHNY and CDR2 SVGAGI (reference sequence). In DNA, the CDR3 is TGTGCCAGCAGTTACGGGACTATCTATAATTCACCCCTCCACTTT. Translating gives CASSYGTIYNSPLHF.

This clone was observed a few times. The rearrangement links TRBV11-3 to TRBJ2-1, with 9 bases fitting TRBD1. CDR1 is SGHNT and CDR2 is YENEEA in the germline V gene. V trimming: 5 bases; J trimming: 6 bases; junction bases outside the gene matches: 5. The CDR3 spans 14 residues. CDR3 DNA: TGTGCCAGCAGCCCGTACAGGGGGCGCAATGAGCAGTTCTTC. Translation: CASSPYRGRNEQFF.